Listed below are T cell receptor beta chains from one sample, sequenced in a study of neoadjuvant anti-PD-1 for oral cavity cancer. This table comes from immunoSEQ multiplex PCR, and its TCRdb copy is limited to in-frame clones, with some not included. Here the sample spans roughly 68,000 clones, about nine tenths being singletons. This material consisted of PBMCs, taken after nivolumab (anti-PD-1) treatment. The receptors were gathered from a person aged 40 to 85 with oral cavity squamous cell carcinoma. The CDR3 runs from the conserved cysteine through the conserved F or W. D genes are given only for firm matches. Size is omitted from some rows. Given values are once, few, many or a class for expanded clones.

j_gene | v_gene | d_gene | abundance | CDR3aa | CDR3nt
TRBJ2-7 | TRBV27 | NA | NA | CASSTRDPYEQYF | TGTGCCAGCAGCACCCGGGACCCCTACGAGCAGTACTTC
TRBJ2-3 | TRBV27 | NA | NA | CATRLVRHTDTQYF | TGTGCCACCCGACTAGTCAGGCACACAGATACGCAGTATTTT
TRBJ1-1 | TRBV7-8 | NA | NA | CASSRNARDAEAFF | TGTGCCAGCAGCCGAAACGCCAGGGATGCTGAAGCTTTCTTT
TRBJ1-2 | TRBV7-9 | NA | NA | CASSFGEYGYTF | TGTGCCAGCAGCTTCGGAGAATATGGCTACACCTTC
TRBJ2-7 | TRBV5-1 | NA | NA | CASSADPRQTAYEQYF | TGCGCCAGCAGCGCGGACCCTCGCCAGACAGCCTACGAGCAGTACTTC
TRBJ1-5 | TRBV6-5 | NA | NA | CASRRGFGDQPQHF | TGTGCCAGCCGGAGGGGGTTTGGGGATCAGCCCCAGCATTTT
TRBJ1-4 | TRBV29-1 | TRBD1 | NA | CSVAGTGLNEKLFF | TGCAGCGTGGCCGGGACAGGGCTTAATGAAAAACTGTTTTTT
TRBJ1-2 | TRBV5-1 | NA | NA | CASSLGEWAPNYGYTF | TGCGCCAGCAGCTTGGGGGAGTGGGCCCCTAACTATGGCTACACCTTC
TRBJ2-7 | TRBV5-1 | TRBD1 | NA | CASSFGGTGVEQYF | TGCGCCAGCAGCTTTGGGGGGACAGGGGTCGAGCAGTACTTC
TRBJ2-1 | TRBV5-6 | NA | NA | CASSLDWEQFF | TGTGCCAGCAGCTTGGATTGGGAGCAGTTCTTC
TRBJ2-1 | TRBV11-2 | NA | NA | CASSSVDRWGEQFF | TGTGCCAGCAGCTCTGTGGATCGGTGGGGAGAGCAGTTCTTC
TRBJ1-1 | TRBV7-6 | NA | NA | CASSPNLRGTRGFTEAFF | TGTGCCAGCAGCCCCAACCTCAGGGGAACCAGAGGTTTTACTGAAGCTTTCTTT
TRBJ1-2 | TRBV27 | TRBD1 | NA | CASSFRRDVRTGRDYGYTF | TGTGCCAGCAGTTTCCGGCGCGATGTTAGGACAGGGCGAGACTATGGCTACACCTTC
TRBJ2-3 | TRBV2 | NA | NA | CASSVTTLASTDTQYF | TGTGCCAGCAGTGTGACAACCCTCGCATCCACAGATACGCAGTATTTT
TRBJ2-7 | TRBV7-8 | NA | NA | CASSALSGRPYEQYF | TGTGCCAGCAGCGCTCTATCGGGTCGGCCCTACGAGCAGTACTTC
TRBJ2-7 | TRBV5-4 | NA | NA | CASSPAPGVREQYF | TGTGCCAGCAGCCCTGCTCCGGGCGTTCGCGAGCAGTACTTC
TRBJ2-7 | TRBV7-2 | NA | once | CASSLDAREQYF | TGTGCCAGCAGCTTAGATGCCCGGGAGCAGTACTTC
TRBJ1-1 | TRBV2 | NA | NA | CASSAGYTEAFF | TGTGCCAGCAGTGCGGGGTACACTGAAGCTTTCTTT
TRBJ2-7 | TRBV14 | NA | NA | CASSQVGVNEQYF | TGTGCCAGCAGCCAAGTAGGTGTCAACGAGCAGTACTTC
TRBJ1-5 | TRBV12-5 | NA | NA | CASGLNGMVNQPQHF | TGTGCTAGTGGTTTGAACGGGATGGTTAATCAGCCCCAGCATTTT
TRBJ1-2 | TRBV2 | NA | once | CACEERKYDYGYTF | TGTGCCTGTGAGGAGCGGAAGTATGACTATGGCTACACCTTC
TRBJ1-5 | TRBV28 | NA | NA | CASSFTGAKKPNQPQHF | TGTGCCAGCAGTTTCACGGGGGCGAAAAAGCCCAATCAGCCCCAGCATTTT
TRBJ2-7 | TRBV28 | TRBD1 | NA | CASSLKTGQGARYIYEQYF | TGTGCCAGCAGTTTAAAAACGGGACAGGGGGCACGCTACATTTACGAGCAGTACTTC
TRBJ1-1 | TRBV29-1 | NA | few | CSGLWGTHEAFF | TGCAGCGGGTTATGGGGGACGCATGAAGCTTTCTTT
TRBJ2-5 | TRBV7-9 | TRBD1 | NA | CASSPPLRDRPETQYF | TGTGCCAGCAGCCCACCGCTCCGGGACAGGCCCGAGACCCAGTACTTC
TRBJ1-4 | TRBV5-1 | NA | NA | CASSLGDNEKLFF | TGCGCCAGCAGCTTGGGCGATAATGAAAAACTGTTTTTT
TRBJ2-7 | TRBV2 | NA | NA | CASKKTWAQGAYEQYF | TGTGCCAGCAAAAAAACCTGGGCGCAGGGTGCCTACGAGCAGTACTTC
TRBJ1-2 | TRBV11-2 | NA | NA | CASSFQRARGGYTF | TGTGCCAGCAGCTTCCAGCGGGCCCGAGGAGGCTACACCTTC
TRBJ1-2 | TRBV13 | NA | NA | CASSRNRNYGYTF | TGTGCCAGCAGCCGGAACAGGAACTATGGCTACACCTTC
TRBJ2-3 | TRBV11-2 | TRBD2 | NA | CASSSVAGEIPTQYF | TGTGCCAGCAGCTCGGTAGCGGGGGAAATACCTACGCAGTATTTT
TRBJ2-7 | TRBV6-5 | NA | NA | CASTAGTGTFEQYF | TGTGCCAGCACCGCCGGGACCGGAACCTTTGAGCAGTACTTC
TRBJ2-1 | TRBV9 | TRBD1 | NA | CASSVQGAFDEQFF | TGTGCCAGCAGCGTCCAGGGGGCTTTCGATGAGCAGTTCTTC
TRBJ2-3 | TRBV7-3 | NA | NA | CASSQRLHSADTQYF | TGTGCCAGCAGCCAGAGACTTCACAGCGCAGATACGCAGTATTTT
TRBJ1-2 | TRBV6-6 | NA | NA | CASSPTLEDGYTF | TGTGCCAGCAGTCCCACCCTAGAAGATGGCTACACCTTC
TRBJ2-5 | TRBV28 | NA | NA | CASSLIRVGETQYF | TGTGCCAGCAGTTTAATTAGGGTGGGAGAGACCCAGTACTTC
TRBJ1-2 | TRBV12-5 | TRBD1 | NA | CASGPGTGNYGYTF | TGTGCTAGTGGTCCCGGGACAGGGAACTATGGCTACACCTTC
TRBJ2-3 | TRBV7-9 | TRBD2 | NA | CASSSSGTSGGRIDTQYF | TGTGCCAGCAGCTCCTCCGGGACTAGCGGGGGGAGAATCGATACGCAGTATTTT
TRBJ2-3 | TRBV7-7 | TRBD1 | once | CASSRDRASTDTQYF | TGTGCCAGCAGCAGGGACAGGGCTAGCACAGATACGCAGTATTTT
TRBJ2-7 | TRBV10-3 | NA | NA | CAISDRGFHEQYF | TGTGCCATCAGTGATCGGGGTTTCCACGAGCAGTACTTC
TRBJ1-4 | TRBV6-1 | NA | NA | CASSGEPITTNEKLFF | TGTGCCAGCAGTGGTGAGCCGATTACAACTAATGAAAAACTGTTTTTT
TRBJ2-1 | TRBV4-2 | NA | NA | CASSQEQGFYNEQFF | TGTGCCAGCAGCCAAGAACAGGGCTTCTACAATGAGCAGTTCTTC
TRBJ1-4 | TRBV9 | TRBD1 | NA | CASSATGVDEKLFF | TGTGCCAGCAGCGCGACAGGGGTGGATGAAAAACTGTTTTTT
TRBJ2-5 | TRBV7-8 | TRBD1 | NA | CASSQDRAHGQYF | TGTGCCAGCAGCCAGGACAGGGCCCATGGCCAGTACTTC
TRBJ2-7 | TRBV7-9 | TRBD2 | NA | CASSLYGRPFYEQYF | TGTGCCAGCAGCTTATACGGGAGGCCCTTTTACGAGCAGTACTTC
TRBJ2-2 | TRBV7-3 | NA | NA | CASSQGNTGELFF | TGTGCCAGCAGCCAAGGGAACACCGGGGAGCTGTTTTTT
TRBJ2-1 | TRBV5-1 | NA | NA | CASSFPGPSNEQFF | TGCGCCAGCAGCTTCCCGGGACCTAGCAATGAGCAGTTCTTC
TRBJ2-1 | TRBV5-1 | NA | NA | CASSHGSGEQFF | TGCGCCAGCAGCCACGGCTCGGGTGAGCAGTTCTTC
TRBJ2-7 | TRBV27 | TRBD2 | NA | CASSEPAGGLYEQYF | TGTGCCAGCAGTGAACCAGCGGGAGGGCTATACGAGCAGTACTTC
TRBJ2-6 | TRBV5-6 | NA | NA | CASSLGRSSGANVLTF | TGTGCCAGCAGCTTAGGCAGGAGCTCTGGGGCCAACGTCCTGACTTTC
TRBJ2-7 | TRBV11-2 | NA | NA | CASSHVRFAYEQYF | TGTGCCAGCAGCCATGTCAGGTTCGCCTACGAGCAGTACTTC
TRBJ2-7 | TRBV6-5 | TRBD1 | NA | CASSYAGQGYEQYF | TGTGCCAGCAGTTACGCCGGACAGGGCTACGAGCAGTACTTC
TRBJ1-1 | TRBV6-5 | NA | NA | CASKRGTGPAEAFF | TGTGCCAGCAAGAGGGGAACCGGGCCGGCTGAAGCTTTCTTT
TRBJ2-6 | TRBV30 | NA | NA | CAWSGGGANVLTF | TGTGCCTGGAGTGGAGGTGGGGCCAACGTCCTGACTTTC